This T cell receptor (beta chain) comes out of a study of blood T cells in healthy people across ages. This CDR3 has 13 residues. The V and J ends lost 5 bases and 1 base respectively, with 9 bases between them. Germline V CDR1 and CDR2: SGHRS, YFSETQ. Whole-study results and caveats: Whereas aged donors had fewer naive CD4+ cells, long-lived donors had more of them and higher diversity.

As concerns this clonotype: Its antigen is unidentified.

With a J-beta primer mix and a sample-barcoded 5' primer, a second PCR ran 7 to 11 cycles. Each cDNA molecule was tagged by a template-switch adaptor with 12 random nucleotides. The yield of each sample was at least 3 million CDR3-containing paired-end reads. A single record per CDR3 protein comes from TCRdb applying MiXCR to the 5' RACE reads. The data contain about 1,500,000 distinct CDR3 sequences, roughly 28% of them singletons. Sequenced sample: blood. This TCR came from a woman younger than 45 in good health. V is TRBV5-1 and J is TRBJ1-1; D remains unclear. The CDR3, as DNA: TGCGCCAGCAGAACAGACTCGAACACTGAAGCTTTCTTT. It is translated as CASRTDSNTEAFF.